These 17 T cell receptor beta chains were sequenced from one sample in a study of CD8 T cells in ankylosing spondylitis. Each CDR3 protein gets one entry after TCRdb re-called the 5' RACE reads with MiXCR. This table holds hundreds of thousands of distinct CDR3 sequences, about a fifth found once. The sample consisted of blood, either unsorted or a sorted T cell fraction (not recorded which). Source of these receptors: a female donor with ankylosing spondylitis or in good health (not recorded which).

This clonotype was found a few times. V usage is TRBV5-6 and J usage is TRBJ2-6, with D unclear. There are 15 residues in the CDR3. Germline CDR1 SGHDT, CDR2 YYEEEE. V was pared by 5 bases and J by 0 bases, with 9 bases between. CDR3 nucleotide sequence: TGTGCCAGCAGTTATCTTAGCTCTGGGGCCAACGTCCTGACTTTC. Translation gives CASSYLSSGANVLTF.

V usage is TRBV10-1 and J usage is TRBJ2-2, with D hard to call. The CDR3 totals 14 residues. Per the germline V gene, CDR1 is WNHNN and CDR2 is SYGVQD (reference sequence). Trimming pared 2 bases from V and 5 bases from J, leaving 9 bases between. In nucleotides, the CDR3 is TGCGCCAGCAGTGAGGCTAAGGAGACCGGGGAGCTGTTTTTT. As protein: CASSEAKETGELFF.

In DNA form, the CDR3 reads TGTGCCAGCAGCCCGGGACTAGGGGAAGGAGAGACCCAGTACTTC. This sequence encodes CASSPGLGEGETQYF. The chain couples TRBV5-6 to TRBJ2-5, with 8 bases lining up with TRBD2. Germline V CDR1 and CDR2: SGHDT, YYEEEE. The CDR3 spans 15 residues. The trim removed 4 bases at V and 4 bases at J, leaving 9 bases unmatched.

This clonotype was observed a handful of times. The chain recombines TRBV27 with TRBJ2-7; TRBD2 agrees at 13 bases. The CDR3 loop spans 17 amino acids. Germline-derived CDR1 and CDR2 are MNHEY and SMNVEV (reference sequence). The trim removed 9 bases at V and 5 bases at J, leaving 16 bases unmatched. The CDR3 reads CASKLAGGPYMYDEQYF. CDR3 bases: TGTGCCAGTAAACTAGCGGGAGGGCCTTATATGTACGACGAGCAGTACTTC.

This clonotype was seen only a few times. This chain uses TRBV20-1 with TRBJ1-2, with 7 bases fitting TRBD1. CDR1 DFQATT and CDR2 SNEGSKA come from the germline V gene (reference sequence). V gave up 8 bases and J gave up 2 bases; unmatched junction bases: 11. The length of the CDR3 is 14 residues. The CDR3 nucleotides are TGCAGTTCCAGGGGGGACGGTTCAAACTATGGCTACACCTTC. It is translated as CSSRGDGSNYGYTF.

The chain recombines TRBV6-1 with TRBJ2-1; 10 nucleotides match TRBD2. The CDR3 runs 15 residues. V was pared by 7 bases and J by 7 bases, with 10 bases of the junction left unmatched. In germline, CDR1 is MNHNS, CDR2 SASEGT. CDR3 coding DNA: TGTGCCAGCACCTTAGGGGCTAGCGGGGGTAATGAGCAGTTCTTC. This gives the protein CASTLGASGGNEQFF.

CDR3 DNA: TGTGCCAGCAGCTTAGATGGGGGGTGGGATGGAGAGACCCAGTACTTC. This encodes CASSLDGGWDGETQYF. The rearrangement joins TRBV7-2 to TRBJ2-5, with D tentatively TRBD2 (6 bases). The germline V gene has CDR1 SGHTA and CDR2 FQGNSA. This CDR3 is 16 amino acids long. Trimming pared 1 base from V and 4 bases from J, leaving 16 bases between.

This sequence joins TRBV9 and TRBJ2-5, with a weak D call TRBD2 (6 bases). Germline V gene sequence: CDR1 SGDLS, CDR2 YYNGEE. The CDR3 sequence is 15 residues long. Trimming left V 0 bases short and J 1 base short, with 10 bases between. The CDR3 nucleotides read TGTGCCAGCAGCGTAGGTGGGAGGACCCAAGAGACCCAGTACTTC. Translating it yields CASSVGGRTQETQYF.

V gene TRBV7-2 combines with J gene TRBJ2-7; 13 bases line up with TRBD2. The CDR3 length is 16 residues. J was trimmed by 6 bases and V by 2 bases; bases with no gene match: 7. Germline V gives CDR1 SGHTA, CDR2 FQGNSA. The CDR3 nucleotides are TGTGCCAGCAGCTTAAAGGGACTAGCGGGAAAGATCGAGCAGTACTTC. This translates into CASSLKGLAGKIEQYF.

The rearrangement links TRBV24-1 to TRBJ1-3; 9 bases align to TRBD1. Germline V gene lookup returns CDR1 KGHDR and CDR2 SFDVKD. J lost 7 bases, V lost 3 bases, and 9 bases had no gene match. CDR3 length: 16 amino acids. This CDR3 is CATSDPTWTGVNTIYF. CDR3 bases: TGTGCCACCAGTGATCCAACATGGACAGGGGTGAACACCATATATTTT.

There are a few counts of this clonotype. The chain uses TRBV10-1 and TRBJ2-2; a possible D gene is TRBD1 (5 bases). The germline CDR1 and CDR2 sequences are WNHNN and SYGVQD (reference sequence). V was cut by 4 bases and J by 0 bases, with 12 bases left in between. There are 16 residues in the CDR3. The CDR3 DNA follows: TGCGCCAGCAGTGCAAGGGGCCCTTCGAACACCGGGGAGCTGTTTTTT. It specifies CASSARGPSNTGELFF.

In its sample, this clonotype was seen a few times. V usage is TRBV9 and J usage is TRBJ2-3, with 10 bases lining up with TRBD2. Germline V gives CDR1 SGDLS, CDR2 YYNGEE. CDR3 length: 16 amino acids. Trimming took 6 bases from V and 4 from J; bases not matched to a gene: 11. CDR3 DNA: TGTGCCAGCAATGTTGCCGGGACTAGCGTCTCAGATACGCAGTATTTT. It encodes CASNVAGTSVSDTQYF.

This clonotype was counted once. The V call is TRBV6-5, the J call TRBJ2-7; 11 bases match TRBD1. The germline CDR1 and CDR2 sequences are MNHEY and SVGAGI. The CDR3 extends over 14 amino acids. The ends lost 4 bases at V and 3 bases at J; junction bases unmatched: 2. CDR3 DNA sequence: TGTGCCAGCAGTTGGGGACAGGGGGGCTACGAGCAGTACTTC. Amino acids: CASSWGQGGYEQYF.

The genes are TRBV20-1 and TRBJ2-7; TRBD2 might be the D (6 bases). The CDR3 is 12 residues long. CDR1 DFQATT and CDR2 SNEGSKA come from the germline V gene (reference sequence). Trimming removed 5 bases from V and 4 bases from J, with 12 bases in between. CDR3 coding DNA: TGCAGTGCTCTCGGGAGACCTTACGAGCAGTACTTC. Translated, it gives CSALGRPYEQYF.

This clonotype was counted at least ten times. The chain combines TRBV7-8 with TRBJ2-5; no reliable D call. This CDR3 contains 14 residues. Germline values: CDR1 SGHVS, CDR2 FQNEAQ. Trimming shortened V by 4 bases and J by 0 bases, and 9 bases separated the two germline ends. The CDR3 is CASSSTLYQETQYF. CDR3 nucleotides: TGTGCCAGCAGCTCGACCCTGTACCAAGAGACCCAGTACTTC.

The chain has TRBV12-3 or TRBV12-4 and TRBJ2-1; TRBD2 aligns across 11 bases. J gave up 4 bases and V 6 bases, and 8 bases lay outside the gene matches. The CDR3 consists of 16 residues. The CDR3: CASRRGGLADYNEQFF. DNA for the CDR3: TGTGCCAGCAGGAGGGGGGGACTAGCGGATTACAATGAGCAGTTCTTC.

This rearrangement joins TRBV7-3 to TRBJ2-2; D remains unclear. Germline values: CDR1 SGHTA, CDR2 FQGTGA. The CDR3 has 17 residues. Trimming stripped 5 bases from V and 1 base from J, with 17 bases between. CDR3 bases: TGTGCCAGCAGCCCTCTAATACGACGGAAGAACACCGGGGAGCTGTTTTTT. This sequence encodes CASSPLIRRKNTGELFF.